The 15 T cell receptor beta chains below come from one sample, sequenced in a study of OX40 agonist ivuxolimab in advanced cancers. Sequenced by immunoSEQ multiplex PCR; TCRdb stores in-frame clones only, minus some. The sample shows tens of thousands of clones, 77% of them seen only once. Sample: CD4+ or CD8+ T cells sorted from blood, taken in a trial of the OX40 agonist ivuxolimab. The receptors shown here come from an adult with an advanced solid tumor such as melanoma, head and neck, liver or kidney cancer.

As DNA, the CDR3 is TGTGCCATCAGTTACAGCAACACTGAAGCTTTCTTT. Encoded protein: CAISYSNTEAFF. J is TRBJ1-1 and V is TRBV10-3; D is unresolved. Per germline, CDR1 ENHRY and CDR2 SYGVKD. Deletions cut 5 bases from V and 2 bases from J, with 6 bases between. The CDR3 length is 12 residues.

J is TRBJ2-3 and V is TRBV7-3; D unclear. The germline V gene encodes CDR1 SGHTA and CDR2 FQGTGA. The CDR3 runs to 13 residues. The ends were cut back, 2 bases at V and 10 bases at J, with 13 bases in the middle. The CDR3 is CASSLEAADAQYF. The CDR3 nucleotides read TGTGCCAGCAGCTTAGAGGCGGCGGATGCGCAGTATTTT.

This sequence joins TRBV7-9 and TRBJ1-5; unclear D gene. Trimming pared 3 bases from V and 4 bases from J, leaving 7 bases between. Germline lookup yields CDR1 SEHNR and CDR2 FQNEAQ (reference sequence). The CDR3 is made up of 13 amino acids. For the CDR3, the DNA is TGTGCCAGCAGCTTGGGGTTTAATCAGCCCCAGCATTTT. Its protein product is CASSLGFNQPQHF.

V gene TRBV7-4 combines with J gene TRBJ2-7; possibly TRBD1 or TRBD2 for D (5 bases each). The germline V gene has CDR1 SGHVT and CDR2 SQSDAQ. V was shortened by 3 bases and J by 2 bases, with 5 bases between the two germline ends. CDR3 length equals 12 residues. CDR3 region: CASSLGAYEQYF. CDR3 DNA: TGTGCCAGCAGCTTGGGGGCCTACGAGCAGTACTTC. Filled out from reference TRBV7-4 and TRBJ2-7, the complete variable domain reads GAGVSQSPRYKVAKRGRDVALRCDSISGHVTLYWYRQTLGQGSEVLTYSQSDAQRDKSGRPSGRFSAERPERSVSTLKIQRTEQGDSAVYLCASSLGAYEQYFGPGTRLTVT.

The chain recombines TRBV19 with TRBJ1-2; D is undetermined. CDR1 and CDR2 (germline): LNHDA, SQIVND (reference sequence). The germline V and J ends were trimmed by 0 bases and 3 bases, with 8 bases remaining between them. The CDR3 is made up of 14 amino acids. This CDR3 is CASSIDSGYYGYTF. The CDR3, as DNA: TGTGCCAGTAGTATAGATTCCGGATACTATGGCTACACCTTC. Full variable domain (outside the CDR3, taken from reference TRBV19 and TRBJ1-2): DGGITQSPKYLFRKEGQNVTLSCEQNLNHDAMYWYRQDPGQGLRLIYYSQIVNDFQKGDIAEGYSVSREKKESFPLTVTSAQKNPTAFYLCASSIDSGYYGYTFGSGTRLTVV.

This clone was seen more than once but under ten times. This chain joins TRBV27 and TRBJ2-2, with D uncertain. Germline assignment: CDR1 MNHEY and CDR2 SMNVEV (reference sequence). Trimming took off 3 bases at V and 5 bases at J, with 7 bases between the two ends. This CDR3 has 13 residues. As DNA, the CDR3 is TGTGCCAGCAGTTTGAGAATTACCGGGGAGCTGTTTTTT. This codes for CASSLRITGELFF.

The gene calls are TRBV7-8 and TRBJ1-2; a weak D match, TRBD1 (5 bases). V gave up 0 bases and J gave up 7 bases, with 12 bases separating them. The CDR3 totals 14 residues. CDR1 and CDR2 (germline): SGHVS, FQNEAQ. The CDR3 region is CASSLARLGLGYTF. CDR3 DNA sequence: TGTGCCAGCAGCTTAGCGCGTTTGGGGCTTGGCTACACCTTC.

J is TRBJ2-1 and V is TRBV2; D unresolved. Germline CDR1 SNHLY, CDR2 FYNNEI. Trimming removed 8 bases from V and 9 bases from J, with 23 bases in between. This CDR3 contains 15 residues. DNA of the CDR3: TGTGCCAGCCCCAGTGGTACCCCCGCATCCAGTGAGCAGTTCTTC. It codes for CASPSGTPASSEQFF.

The V call is TRBV4-1, the J call TRBJ2-7; D remains ambiguous. V gave up 1 base and J gave up 3 bases, with 10 bases separating them. Looked up from germline, CDR1 is MGHRA and CDR2 is YSYEKL. There are 14 residues in the CDR3. CDR3 in DNA: TGCGCCAGCAGCCAAGTCGAGGATCTCTACGAGCAGTACTTC. Its protein is CASSQVEDLYEQYF.

This chain uses TRBV29-1 with TRBJ2-7; 9 bases are shared with TRBD1. Germline V lookup: CDR1 SQVTM, CDR2 ANQGSEA. V lost 5 bases, J lost 4 bases, and 12 bases stayed unmatched. The CDR3 runs 15 residues. CDR3 coding DNA: TGCAGCGTTTCCCTAGGGACAGGGCTCATATACGAGCAGTACTTC. Protein: CSVSLGTGLIYEQYF.

Here the CDR3 DNA reads TGTGCCAGCAGCTTGGTGAACACTGAAGCTTTCTTT. This gives the protein CASSLVNTEAFF. The chain recombines TRBV14 with TRBJ1-1; D gene ambiguous. V lost 5 bases, J lost 0 bases, and 4 bases lay in between. The CDR3 totals 12 residues. In germline, CDR1 is SGHDN, CDR2 FVKESK.

This chain links TRBV6-5 with TRBJ2-7; D perhaps matches TRBD2 (5 bases). V lost 2 bases and J 1 base, leaving 9 bases between the germline ends. The germline CDR1 and CDR2 sequences are MNHEY and SVGAGI. This CDR3 region has 14 residues. This chain's CDR3 is CASSYHRGSYEQYF. The CDR3 DNA sequence: TGTGCCAGCAGTTACCACCGGGGATCCTACGAGCAGTACTTC.

The chain uses TRBV5-4 and TRBJ1-6, with D perhaps TRBD1 (6 bases). This CDR3 spans 15 amino acids. Germline V CDR1 and CDR2: SGHNT, YYREEE (reference sequence). Trimming took off 4 bases at V and 8 bases at J, with 16 bases between the two ends. CDR3 sequence: CASSGRTVLYSPLHF. The CDR3 coding sequence is TGTGCCAGCAGCGGCCGGACAGTACTATATTCACCCCTCCACTTT.

The chain couples TRBV13 to TRBJ1-2; D perhaps matches TRBD1 (5 bases). Germline assignment: CDR1 PRHDT and CDR2 FYEKMQ (reference sequence). This CDR3 spans 12 amino acids. V dropped 5 bases and J dropped 8 bases, with 12 bases sitting between them. CDR3 nucleotides: TGTGCCAGCAGCCCCGGGGCCGGGGGCTACACCTTC. This codes for CASSPGAGGYTF.

By proportion, this clone is medium-sized. V and J are TRBV27 and TRBJ1-1; possibly TRBD1 for D (6 bases). This CDR3 is 13 amino acids long. The ends were cut back, 6 bases at V and 1 base at J, with 9 bases in the middle. From germline, CDR1 is MNHEY and CDR2 SMNVEV (reference sequence). CDR3: CASSRGQNTEAFF. In DNA, the CDR3 is TGTGCCAGCAGCCGGGGACAGAACACTGAAGCTTTCTTT.